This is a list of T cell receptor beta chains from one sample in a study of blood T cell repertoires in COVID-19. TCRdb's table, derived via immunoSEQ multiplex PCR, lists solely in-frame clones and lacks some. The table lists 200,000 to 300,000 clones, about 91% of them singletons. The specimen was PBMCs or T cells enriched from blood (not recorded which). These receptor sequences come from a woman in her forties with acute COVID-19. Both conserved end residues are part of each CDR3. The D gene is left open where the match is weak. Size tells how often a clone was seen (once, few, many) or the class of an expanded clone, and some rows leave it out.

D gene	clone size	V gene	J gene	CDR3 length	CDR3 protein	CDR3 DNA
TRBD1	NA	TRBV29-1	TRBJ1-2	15	CSVGGGTGLSYGYTF	TGCAGCGTTGGGGGTGGGACAGGATTGTCCTATGGCTACACCTTC
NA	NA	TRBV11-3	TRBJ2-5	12	CASREGTKTQYF	TGTGCCAGCAGAGAGGGGACAAAGACCCAGTACTTC
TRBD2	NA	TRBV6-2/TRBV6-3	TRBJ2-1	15	CASSSGKRGGYEQFF	TGTGCCAGCAGCAGCGGGAAACGGGGCGGCTATGAGCAGTTCTTC
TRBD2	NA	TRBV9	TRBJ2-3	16	CASSVASGGVKSTQYF	TGTGCCAGCAGCGTAGCTAGCGGGGGGGTAAAGAGTACGCAGTATTTT
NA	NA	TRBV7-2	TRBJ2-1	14	CASSSSRGAAEQFF	TGTGCCAGCAGCTCCTCTCGCGGGGCGGCGGAGCAGTTCTTC
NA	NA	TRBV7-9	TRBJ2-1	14	CASSLVGGGTEQFF	TGTGCCAGCAGCTTAGTAGGCGGAGGGACTGAGCAGTTCTTC
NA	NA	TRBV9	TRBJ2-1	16	CASSELGLSLYNEQFF	TGTGCCAGCAGCGAATTGGGTTTATCACTATACAATGAGCAGTTCTTC
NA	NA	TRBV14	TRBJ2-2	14	CASSHRGDTGELFF	TGTGCCAGCAGCCACAGGGGAGACACCGGGGAGCTGTTTTTT
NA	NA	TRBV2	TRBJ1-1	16	CASITGGMGEGTEAFF	TGTGCCAGTATAACGGGGGGCATGGGAGAGGGCACTGAAGCTTTCTTT
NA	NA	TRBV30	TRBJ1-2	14	CAWSESTGGYGYTF	TGTGCCTGGAGCGAATCGACGGGTGGCTATGGCTACACCTTC
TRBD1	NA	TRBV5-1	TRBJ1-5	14	CASSRGQGVQPQHF	TGCGCCAGCAGCCGGGGACAGGGGGTCCAGCCCCAGCATTTT
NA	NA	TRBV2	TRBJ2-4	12	CASSRDNDIQYF	TGTGCCAGCAGCCGGGACAACGACATTCAGTACTTC
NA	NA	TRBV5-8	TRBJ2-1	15	CASSMGGMIRNEQFF	TGTGCCAGCAGCATGGGCGGGATGATTCGGAATGAGCAGTTCTTC
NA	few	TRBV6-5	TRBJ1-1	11	CASAEGTEAFF	TGTGCCAGCGCGGAGGGGACTGAAGCTTTCTTT
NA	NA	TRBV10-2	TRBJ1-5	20	CASSEGRSSRVGGGNQPQHF	TGCGCCAGCAGTGAGGGCCGGTCTTCGCGCGTGGGGGGTGGCAATCAGCCCCAGCATTTT
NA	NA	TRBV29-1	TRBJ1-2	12	CTQTRTNYGYTF	TGCACCCAGACACGAACTAACTATGGCTACACCTTC